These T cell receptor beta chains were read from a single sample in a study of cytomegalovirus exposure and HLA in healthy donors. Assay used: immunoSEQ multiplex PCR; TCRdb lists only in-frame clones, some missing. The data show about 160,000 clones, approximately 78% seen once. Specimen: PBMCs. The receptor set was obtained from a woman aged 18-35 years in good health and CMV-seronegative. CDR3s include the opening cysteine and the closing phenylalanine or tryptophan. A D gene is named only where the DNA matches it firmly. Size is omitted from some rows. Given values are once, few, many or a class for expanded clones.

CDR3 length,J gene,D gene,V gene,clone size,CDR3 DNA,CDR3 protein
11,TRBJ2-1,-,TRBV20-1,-,TGCAGTGCTATGAGGAGCAATGAGCAGTTCTTC,CSAMRSNEQFF
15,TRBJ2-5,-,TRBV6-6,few,TGTGCCAGCAGTTACGGCCCGGGACTCCCCGGGACCCAGTACTTC,CASSYGPGLPGTQYF
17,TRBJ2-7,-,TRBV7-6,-,TGTGCCAGCAGCTTAGAGTCCCGCGGTTGGGAGTCCTACGAGCAGTACTTC,CASSLESRGWESYEQYF
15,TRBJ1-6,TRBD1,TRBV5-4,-,TGTGCCAGCAGCTTGGACAGGGGGCGAGTATCACCCCTCCACTTT,CASSLDRGRVSPLHF
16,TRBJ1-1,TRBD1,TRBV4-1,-,TGCGCCAGCAGCCAGGGCCGGACAGGAGTGGAGACTGAAGCTTTCTTT,CASSQGRTGVETEAFF
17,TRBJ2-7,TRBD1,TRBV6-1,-,TGTGCCAGCAGTGAAAGCGTAAGGGGACAGCACTCCTACGAGCAGTACTTC,CASSESVRGQHSYEQYF
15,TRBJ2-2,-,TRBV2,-,TGTGCCAGCAGCCTGAATAGAGCGAACACCGGGGAGCTGTTTTTT,CASSLNRANTGELFF
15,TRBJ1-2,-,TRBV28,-,TGTGCCAGCAGTTTGGTGGGGGGACTTAACTATGGCTACACCTTC,CASSLVGGLNYGYTF
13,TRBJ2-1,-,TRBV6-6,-,TGTGCCAGCAGTTACCGGGACTTCGGTTTAAGATTCTTC,CASSYRDFGLRFF
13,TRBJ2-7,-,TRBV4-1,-,TGCGCCAGCAGCCAAGCCCCCCTCTACGAGCAGTACTTC,CASSQAPLYEQYF
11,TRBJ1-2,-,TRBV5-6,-,TGTGCCAGCAGGTTCCAGGATGGCTACACCTTC,CASRFQDGYTF
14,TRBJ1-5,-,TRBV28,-,TGTGCCAGCAGTTCCCGACAGGACAATCAGCCCCAGCATTTT,CASSSRQDNQPQHF
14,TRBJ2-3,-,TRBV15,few,TGTGCCACCAGCGGCGGAGGGGCCACAGATACGCAGTATTTT,CATSGGGATDTQYF
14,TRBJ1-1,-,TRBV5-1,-,TGCGCCAGCAGCTTCCCAGGTCCGAACACTGAAGCTTTCTTT,CASSFPGPNTEAFF
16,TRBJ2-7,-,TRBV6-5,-,TGTGCCAGCAGTTACTCGATAGTAACGGGGAACTACGAGCAGTACTTC,CASSYSIVTGNYEQYF
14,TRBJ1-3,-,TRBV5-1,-,TGCGCCAGCAGTTCAGGGTTCTCTGGAAACACCATATATTTT,CASSSGFSGNTIYF
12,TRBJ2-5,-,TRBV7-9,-,TGTGCCAGCAGCTTAGGAAGGGGGACCCAGTACTTC,CASSLGRGTQYF
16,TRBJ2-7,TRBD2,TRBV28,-,TGTGCCAGCAGTTCACTCCGGACTAGCGGGAGGTACGAGCAGTACTTC,CASSSLRTSGRYEQYF
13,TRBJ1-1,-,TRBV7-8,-,TGTGCCAGCAGCCGTAGACAGAACACTGAAGCTTTCTTT,CASSRRQNTEAFF
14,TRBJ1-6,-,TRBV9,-,TGTGCCAGCAGCGTAGCAGGGTTAAATTCACCCCTCCACTTT,CASSVAGLNSPLHF
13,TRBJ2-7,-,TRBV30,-,TGTGCCTGGAGTGTACTGCTAAAAAACGAGCAGTACTTC,CAWSVLLKNEQYF
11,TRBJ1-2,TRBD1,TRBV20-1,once,TGCAGTGCTCCTACAGGGGGTGGCTACACCTTC,CSAPTGGGYTF
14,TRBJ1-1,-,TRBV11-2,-,TGTGCCAGCAGCCCGGATGGGGCGAACACTGAAGCTTTCTTT,CASSPDGANTEAFF
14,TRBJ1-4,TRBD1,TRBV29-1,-,TGCAGCGTTGAGATAAGGGGGCAGGATGAAAAACTGTTTTTT,CSVEIRGQDEKLFF
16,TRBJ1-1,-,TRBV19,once,TGTGCCAGTAGTATAGGGGGCGCAGGTTGGAACACTGAAGCTTTCTTT,CASSIGGAGWNTEAFF
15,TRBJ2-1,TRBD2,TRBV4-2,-,TGTGCCAGCAGCCCCAATCCCGGGAGGCGCAATGAGCAGTTCTTC,CASSPNPGRRNEQFF
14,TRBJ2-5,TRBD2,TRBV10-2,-,TGCGCCAGCAGACTAGCGGGGGGCCAAGAGACCCAGTACTTC,CASRLAGGQETQYF
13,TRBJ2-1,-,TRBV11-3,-,TGTGCCAGCAGCAAAACTAGCTACCATGAGCAGTTCTTC,CASSKTSYHEQFF
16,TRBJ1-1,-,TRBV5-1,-,TGCGCCAGCAGCTCCCGGGACATTAGCCCAGGCACTGAAGCTTTCTTT,CASSSRDISPGTEAFF
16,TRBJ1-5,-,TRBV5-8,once,TGTGCCAGCAGCGAACAGGGCGCCTATAGCAATCAGCCCCAGCATTTT,CASSEQGAYSNQPQHF
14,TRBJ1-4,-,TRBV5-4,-,TGTGCCAGCAGCTTGGAGGGGCCGAGTGAAAAACTGTTTTTT,CASSLEGPSEKLFF
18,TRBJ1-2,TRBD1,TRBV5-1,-,TGCGCCAGCAGCAGGTCCGGGACAGGGCGCCCTTCACCGTATGGCTACACCTTC,CASSRSGTGRPSPYGYTF
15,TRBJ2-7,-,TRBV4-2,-,TGTGCCAGCAGCCAAGAATCGGACAGCTCCTACGAGCAGTACTTC,CASSQESDSSYEQYF
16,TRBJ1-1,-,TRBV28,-,TGTGCCAGCAGTTTAAAAGGGGCACCTTTTCGGACTGAAGCTTTCTTT,CASSLKGAPFRTEAFF
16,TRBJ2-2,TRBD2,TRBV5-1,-,TGCGCCAGCAGCCCGCGGGGGGTCACGAACACCGGGGAGCTGTTTTTT,CASSPRGVTNTGELFF
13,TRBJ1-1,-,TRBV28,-,TGTGCCAGCAGTTTAACCCCACGGACTGAAGCTTTCTTT,CASSLTPRTEAFF
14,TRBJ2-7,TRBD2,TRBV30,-,TGTGCCTGGAGTGCCAGCGGGAGTTTCTACGAGCAGTACTTC,CAWSASGSFYEQYF
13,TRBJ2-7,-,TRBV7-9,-,TGTGCCAGCAGCAATAGCGGATCCTACGAGCAGTACTTC,CASSNSGSYEQYF